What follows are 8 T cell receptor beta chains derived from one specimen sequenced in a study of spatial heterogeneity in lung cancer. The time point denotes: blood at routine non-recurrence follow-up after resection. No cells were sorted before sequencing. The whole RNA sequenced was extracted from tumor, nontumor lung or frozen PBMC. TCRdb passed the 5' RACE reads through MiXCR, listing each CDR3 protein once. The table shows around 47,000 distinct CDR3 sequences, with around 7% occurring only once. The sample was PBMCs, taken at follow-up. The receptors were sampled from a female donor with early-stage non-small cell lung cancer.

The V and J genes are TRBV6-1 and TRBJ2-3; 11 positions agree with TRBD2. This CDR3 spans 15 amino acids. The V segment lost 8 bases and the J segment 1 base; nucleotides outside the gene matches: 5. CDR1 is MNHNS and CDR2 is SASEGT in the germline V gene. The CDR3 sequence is CASAGTSGRTDTQYF. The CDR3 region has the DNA TGTGCCAGCGCGGGGACTAGCGGACGCACAGATACGCAGTATTTT.

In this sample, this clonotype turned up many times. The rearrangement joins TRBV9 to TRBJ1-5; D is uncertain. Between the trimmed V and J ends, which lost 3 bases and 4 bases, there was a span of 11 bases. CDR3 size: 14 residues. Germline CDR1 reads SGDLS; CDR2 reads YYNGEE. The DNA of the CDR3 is TGTGCCAGCAGCGAAACCTTACTGAATCAGCCCCAGCATTTT. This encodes CASSETLLNQPQHF.

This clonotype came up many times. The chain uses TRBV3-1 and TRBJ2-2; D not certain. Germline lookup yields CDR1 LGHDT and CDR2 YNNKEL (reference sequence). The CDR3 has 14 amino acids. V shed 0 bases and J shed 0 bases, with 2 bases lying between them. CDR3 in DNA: TGTGCCAGCAGCCAAGATGCGAACACCGGGGAGCTGTTTTTT. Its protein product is CASSQDANTGELFF. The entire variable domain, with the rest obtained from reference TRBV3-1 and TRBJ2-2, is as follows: DTAVSQTPKYLVTQMGNDKSIKCEQNLGHDTMYWYKQDSKKFLKIMFSYNNKELIINETVPNRFSPKSPDKAHLNLHINSLELGDSAVYFCASSQDANTGELFFGEGSRLTVL.

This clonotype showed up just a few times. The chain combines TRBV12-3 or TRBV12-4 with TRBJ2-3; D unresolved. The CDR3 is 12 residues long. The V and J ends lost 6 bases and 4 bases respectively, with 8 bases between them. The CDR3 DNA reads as TGTGCCAGCAGCCAACCGGCAGATACGCAGTATTTT. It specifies CASSQPADTQYF.

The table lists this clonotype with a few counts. CDR3 amino acids: CSARDPAQGITDTQYF. As DNA, the CDR3 is TGCAGTGCTAGAGATCCCGCACAGGGAATAACAGATACGCAGTATTTT. The chain combines TRBV20-1 with TRBJ2-3; TRBD1 is a possible D gene (6 bases). The CDR3 is made up of 16 amino acids. The V and J ends lost 0 bases and 3 bases respectively, with 16 bases between them. Germline loops: CDR1 DFQATT, CDR2 SNEGSKA (reference sequence).

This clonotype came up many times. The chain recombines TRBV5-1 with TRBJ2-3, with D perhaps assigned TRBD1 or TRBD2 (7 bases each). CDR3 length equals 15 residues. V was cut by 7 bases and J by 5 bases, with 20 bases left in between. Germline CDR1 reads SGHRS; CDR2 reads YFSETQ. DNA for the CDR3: TGCGCCAGCGCTACCACAGGGGAGGGAGTAGATACGCAGTATTTT. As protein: CASATTGEGVDTQYF.

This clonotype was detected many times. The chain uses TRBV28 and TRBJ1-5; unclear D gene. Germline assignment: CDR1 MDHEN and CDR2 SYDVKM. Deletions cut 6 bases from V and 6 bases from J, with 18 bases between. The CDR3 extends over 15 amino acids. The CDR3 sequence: CASRSTPLRGQPQHF. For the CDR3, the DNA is TGTGCCAGCAGATCGACTCCCCTCCGGGGTCAGCCCCAGCATTTT.

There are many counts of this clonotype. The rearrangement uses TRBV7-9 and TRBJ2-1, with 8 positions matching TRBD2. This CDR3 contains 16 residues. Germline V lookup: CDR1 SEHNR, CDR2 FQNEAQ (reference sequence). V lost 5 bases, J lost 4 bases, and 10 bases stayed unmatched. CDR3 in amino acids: CASSPSGRGEYNEQFF. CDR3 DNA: TGTGCCAGCAGCCCCTCCGGGCGGGGGGAATACAATGAGCAGTTCTTC.